This T cell receptor (beta chain) was retrieved from a study of OX40 agonist ivuxolimab in advanced cancers. Turning to the study itself: Two patients with cutaneous melanoma and one with hepatocellular carcinoma, three in total, showed partial responses. Overall study results and limits: Partly responding patients at 0.1-3.0 mg/kg showed some of the smallest clonal expansion. Antigens targeted by the expanded peripheral T cells were not determined.

This clone was recorded a few times. Its matching antigen is unknown. Assay: immunoSEQ multiplex PCR; the TCRdb copy retains only in-frame clones and omits some. Among 71,000 or so clones listed, around 84% were seen once. The CDR3 is 13 residues long. Germline V lookup: CDR1 SGHTA, CDR2 FQGTGA. V was cut by 5 bases and J by 9 bases, with 11 bases left in between. This TCR derives from an adult with an advanced solid tumor such as melanoma, head and neck, liver or kidney cancer. This chain uses TRBV7-3 with TRBJ1-6, with D possibly matching TRBD1 (5 bases). The sample here was CD4+ or CD8+ T cells sorted from blood, taken in a trial of the OX40 agonist ivuxolimab. The CDR3 protein is CASSITGLSPLHF. CDR3 nucleotides: TGTGCCAGCAGCATTACAGGACTTTCACCCCTCCACTTT.